This T cell receptor beta chain derives from a study of technical replicates of blood from a handful of donors. Assay used: immunoSEQ multiplex PCR; TCRdb lists only in-frame clones, some missing. The data hold about 66,000 clones, with over 75% observed a single time. This clone was recorded only once. The specimen sequenced was PBMCs. The sequence was collected from a human donor in good health. Some clones in this sample may be carry-over from other donors' samples.

The CDR3 protein is CASSIVEGLGNQPQHF. The CDR3 nucleotides read TGTGCCAGTAGTATAGTTGAGGGTTTGGGCAATCAGCCCCAGCATTTT. The rearrangement links TRBV19 to TRBJ1-5; unclear D gene. This CDR3 is built from 16 residues. The germline CDR1 and CDR2 sequences are LNHDA and SQIVND (reference sequence). Deletions cut 1 base from V and 2 bases from J, with 12 bases between.